This TCR beta chain was captured by sequencing in a study of blood T cell repertoires in COVID-19. Study-level information: Donors in the United States, Italy and Spain gave samples during acute or convalescent COVID-19. T cells, B-cell-depleted T cells, or PBMCs supplied cDNA or gDNA.

The V end was cut by 8 bases, the J end by 5 bases, with 13 bases between. This CDR3 contains 13 residues. Germline V gene sequence: CDR1 SNHLY, CDR2 FYNNEI. The authors' processing: Estimation of nucleated cell counts was performed using reference gene primer amplification. Profiling relied on immunoSEQ multiplex PCR, and the TCRdb table lists in-frame clones only, not all of them. V and J calls and clone size are copied from that table; D and trimming were computed from the DNA. The table records roughly 53,000 clones, 86% of them present only once. This clone has only a few counts. This chain links TRBV2 with TRBJ1-5; D remains ambiguous. Sequencing was carried out using peripheral blood. This clonotype originated in a human donor in a cohort sampled during active COVID-19. In DNA form, the CDR3 reads TGTGCCAGCGTGGAGGGATCTTATCAGCCCCAGCATTTT. It is translated as CASVEGSYQPQHF.